These T cell receptor beta chains were read from a single sample in a study of control samples from healthy donors and cancer patients. Assay: immunoSEQ multiplex PCR; the TCRdb copy retains only in-frame clones and omits some. Here the sample spans 90,000 to 100,000 clones, 79% being singletons. Sequencing input: blood. These TCRs come from a woman aged 25-40 years in good health. Each CDR3 is given without its conserved first and last residue. Fields, in order: V gene, J gene, CDR3 protein.

>TRBV3-1/TRBV3-2|TRBJ1-2
ASSHSRGAVGYT
>TRBV5-6|TRBJ2-2
ASSRLDTGELF
>TRBV9|TRBJ1-3
ASSPRQGITGNTIY
>TRBV30|TRBJ2-2
AWRGQGFTGELF
>TRBV7-8|TRBJ1-5
ASSLAGGGYQPQH
>TRBV13|TRBJ2-2
ASSFGSGLAGGELF
>TRBV7-6|TRBJ1-6
ASSSSSSYNSPLH
>TRBV7-9|TRBJ1-1
ASSFADRGTEAF
>TRBV6-2/TRBV6-3|TRBJ2-3
ASSSPTGGPRDTQY
>TRBV7-8|TRBJ1-1
ASSATENTEAF
>TRBV3-1/TRBV3-2|TRBJ2-2
ASRGVGDGELF
>TRBV7-2|TRBJ1-2
ASTLLGGYT
>TRBV15|TRBJ2-5
ATSRVSGLGGETQY
>TRBV12-5|TRBJ2-3
ASGFRTGIAQGTQY
>TRBV9|TRBJ2-3
ASSAVGDPDTQY
>TRBV11-3|TRBJ2-3
ASSFSAGPTDTQY
>TRBV7-9|TRBJ1-1
ASSPFLSEAF
>TRBV11-2|TRBJ1-4
ASSPVRGFNEKLF
>TRBV27|TRBJ1-2
ASSGARGFGGYT
>TRBV6-6|TRBJ2-3
ATQHTDTQY
>TRBV6-6|TRBJ2-6
ASSYSSGANVLT
>TRBV6-6|TRBJ1-5
ASSTLNSNQPQH
>TRBV5-4|TRBJ1-3
ASSLGTASGNTIY
>TRBV7-2|TRBJ2-3
ASSTRTSTDTQY
>TRBV10-2|TRBJ1-6
ASSETGGGNSPLH
>TRBV6-2/TRBV6-3|TRBJ1-1
ASSYSGPFGNTEAF
>TRBV4-1|TRBJ2-7
ASSHSGQGLVGHEQY
>TRBV28|TRBJ2-3
ASRSGGPGKDTQY
>TRBV6-8|TRBJ2-7
ASSFPCRGGYEQY
>TRBV6-5|TRBJ1-5
ASSKSFRNQPQH
>TRBV6-2/TRBV6-3|TRBJ2-5
ASSYSTSGGETQY
>TRBV19|TRBJ1-5
ASSVGTGGNQPQH
>TRBV5-8|TRBJ1-4
ASSLGQSTNEKLF
>TRBV6-2/TRBV6-3|TRBJ1-1
ASSYSDWTPRVAEAF
>TRBV27|TRBJ1-2
ASSSVQGFGYT
>TRBV6-5|TRBJ1-5
ASSSGNQPQH
>TRBV7-2|TRBJ2-1
ASSGMGGGYNEQF
>TRBV10-3|TRBJ2-7
AIRFSGHPDNEQY
>TRBV29-1|TRBJ2-3
SVVVSTDTQY
>TRBV3-1/TRBV3-2|TRBJ2-5
ASSSDASTVETQY
>TRBV7-8|TRBJ1-3
ASSSPGVSGNTIY
>TRBV6-5|TRBJ2-3
ASSFSGGALDTQY
>TRBV5-4|TRBJ1-2
ASSFGRGDGYT
>TRBV9|TRBJ1-3
ASSGRGNTIY
>TRBV9|TRBJ2-5
ASSVEAAGGMETQY